Listed below are T cell receptor beta chains from one sample, sequenced in a study of T cell responses to AZD1222 COVID-19 vaccine. Assay used: immunoSEQ multiplex PCR; TCRdb lists only in-frame clones, some missing. In the table there are about 150,000 clones, more than 75% of which are singletons. The sample here was peripheral blood, taken on day 0 of AZD1222 vaccination. The receptors derive from an adult in good health. CDR3s include the opening cysteine and the closing phenylalanine or tryptophan. Fields, in order: D gene, J gene, V gene, clone size, CDR3 DNA, CDR3 protein. D genes are given only for firm matches. Rows give clone size only sometimes, using once, few, many, or a class for an expanded clone.

- | TRBJ1-2 | TRBV28 | - | TGTGCCAGCAGTTTATTGGTTCAGAGTTCTGGCTACACCTTC | CASSLLVQSSGYTF
TRBD2 | TRBJ2-1 | TRBV14 | - | TGTGCCAGCAGCCAAAGGCGGGGGGCCACCTCGGCCTATGAGCAGTTCTTC | CASSQRRGATSAYEQFF
TRBD2 | TRBJ2-1 | TRBV6-2/TRBV6-3 | - | TGTGCCAGCAGGCCTACCCCTAGCGGGGGGGCCAATGAGCAGTTCTTC | CASRPTPSGGANEQFF
- | TRBJ1-2 | TRBV19 | - | TGTGCCAGTAGTATAAGTCACGGGGACTATGGCTACACCTTC | CASSISHGDYGYTF
- | TRBJ2-1 | TRBV6-5 | - | TGTGCCAGTAGCAAGGGGGGCTACAATGAGCAGTTCTTC | CASSKGGYNEQFF
- | TRBJ1-1 | TRBV21-1 | few | TGTGCCAGCAGCAAACGCAGGGGTCGGGCGAACACTGAAGCTTTCTTT | CASSKRRGRANTEAFF
- | TRBJ2-4 | TRBV7-9 | - | TGTGCCAGCAGTAACGGGTCCGCCAAAAACATTCAGTACTTC | CASSNGSAKNIQYF
- | TRBJ2-7 | TRBV20-1 | - | TGCAGTGCTAGAGTGGCAGGCGAGCAGTACTTC | CSARVAGEQYF
TRBD1 | TRBJ1-2 | TRBV6-5 | - | TGTGCCAGCAGTTACCGACAGGGCAATGGCTACACCTTC | CASSYRQGNGYTF
- | TRBJ2-3 | TRBV7-6 | - | TGTGCCAGCAGCTCGCTAGCGAGCCCCGGCACAGATACGCAGTATTTT | CASSSLASPGTDTQYF
TRBD1 | TRBJ1-3 | TRBV13 | - | TGTGCCAGCCGGGGACAGGGGGCAGGTGGAAACACCATATATTTT | CASRGQGAGGNTIYF
- | TRBJ1-4 | TRBV29-1 | - | TGCAGCGTCAACCACAGAAATGAAAAACTGTTTTTT | CSVNHRNEKLFF